The rows below give T cell receptor beta chains drawn from one sample of a study of T cell responses to AZD1222 COVID-19 vaccine. Clones were read by immunoSEQ multiplex PCR, and TCRdb kept only the in-frame ones, dropping some. This table holds about 19,000 clones, about four fifths found once. The input for sequencing was peripheral blood, taken 28 days after the second AZD1222 dose. These receptor sequences come from an adult who received the AZD1222 COVID-19 vaccine. The CDR3 runs from the conserved cysteine through the conserved F or W. A D gene is named only where the DNA matches it firmly. For some rows the clone size is stated as once, few or many, or as a class when expanded; others skip it.

j_gene,v_gene,abundance,len,d_gene,CDR3aa,CDR3nt
TRBJ1-4,TRBV5-1,NA,13,TRBD1,CASSGTENEKLFF,TGCGCCAGCAGCGGGACAGAAAATGAAAAACTGTTTTTT
TRBJ2-1,TRBV7-3,few,15,NA,CASSSWGTSSDEQFF,TGTGCCAGCAGCTCCTGGGGAACTAGCAGCGATGAGCAGTTCTTC
TRBJ1-2,TRBV7-8,NA,19,NA,CASSSISGRGGLGIRGYTF,TGTGCCAGCAGCTCTATTTCTGGCAGGGGAGGACTAGGAATCCGAGGCTACACCTTC
TRBJ2-7,TRBV27,NA,11,TRBD2,CASSRGGEQYF,TGTGCCAGCAGCCGGGGGGGCGAGCAGTACTTC
TRBJ2-2,TRBV11-2,few,15,NA,CASSLVVGTTGELFF,TGTGCCAGCAGCTTAGTCGTAGGGACCACCGGGGAGCTGTTTTTT
TRBJ2-6,TRBV30,NA,14,NA,CAWSVGAGANVLTF,TGTGCCTGGAGTGTAGGTGCCGGGGCCAACGTCCTGACTTTC
TRBJ1-2,TRBV6-1,NA,14,NA,CASSELGSDYGYTF,TGTGCCAGCAGTGAATTAGGTTCTGACTATGGCTACACCTTC
TRBJ1-1,TRBV11-3,NA,14,NA,CASSLEGWGTEAFF,TGTGCCAGCAGCTTAGAAGGGTGGGGCACTGAAGCTTTCTTT
TRBJ1-5,TRBV7-9,NA,17,TRBD1,CASSLDWDSYSNQPQHF,TGTGCCAGCAGCTTAGATTGGGACAGTTATAGCAATCAGCCCCAGCATTTT
TRBJ1-1,TRBV19,NA,14,TRBD1,CASSIDSGDSKAFF,TGTGCCAGTAGTATAGATAGCGGGGACAGCAAAGCTTTCTTT
TRBJ2-5,TRBV3-1/TRBV3-2,once,16,NA,CASSQLGGASQETQYF,TGTGCCAGCAGCCAACTGGGCGGGGCTTCACAAGAGACCCAGTACTTC
TRBJ1-5,TRBV5-1,NA,13,NA,CASSLNGNQPQHF,TGCGCCAGCAGCTTGAACGGGAATCAGCCCCAGCATTTT
TRBJ2-7,TRBV5-4,NA,15,TRBD2,CASSLAGSGNYEQYF,TGTGCCAGCAGCTTGGCCGGTAGCGGGAACTACGAGCAGTACTTC
TRBJ2-3,TRBV6-5,NA,15,TRBD1,CASSSGTGMGDTQYF,TGTGCCAGCAGTTCCGGGACAGGGATGGGAGATACGCAGTATTTT
TRBJ1-2,TRBV4-3,NA,17,TRBD1,CASSQGTGGTLNYGYTF,TGCGCCAGCAGCCAAGGTACAGGGGGCACCCTTAACTATGGCTACACCTTC
TRBJ1-1,TRBV5-6,NA,16,NA,CASSFTWGHSNTEAFF,TGTGCCAGCAGCTTTACTTGGGGACACTCGAACACTGAAGCTTTCTTT
TRBJ1-2,TRBV6-1,NA,15,NA,CASSEGYRLNYGYTF,TGTGCCAGCAGTGAAGGGTACAGGTTGAACTATGGCTACACCTTC
TRBJ2-7,TRBV3-1/TRBV3-2,NA,13,TRBD1,CASRDRDREEQYF,TGTGCCAGCAGAGACCGGGACAGGGAAGAGCAGTACTTC
TRBJ1-6,TRBV5-4,NA,13,NA,CASSLDWNSPLHF,TGTGCCAGCAGCTTGGATTGGAATTCACCCCTCCACTTT
TRBJ1-2,TRBV6-5,NA,13,TRBD1,CASSPSGTGGYTF,TGTGCCAGCAGTCCCTCCGGGACAGGTGGCTACACCTTC
TRBJ2-1,TRBV2,once,12,TRBD1,CASRQQGNEQFF,TGTGCCAGCAGGCAACAGGGGAATGAGCAGTTCTTC
TRBJ1-1,TRBV27,NA,15,TRBD1,CASSLWDRVNTEAFF,TGTGCCAGCAGTTTATGGGACAGGGTGAACACTGAAGCTTTCTTT
TRBJ1-2,TRBV10-3,few,16,NA,CAISESRARNNYGYTF,TGTGCCATCAGTGAGTCGAGGGCCAGGAATAACTATGGCTACACCTTC
TRBJ2-1,TRBV5-1,few,16,TRBD1,CASSAGTGGGGNEQFF,TGCGCCAGCAGCGCTGGGACAGGGGGCGGTGGCAATGAGCAGTTCTTC
TRBJ1-5,TRBV18,NA,16,NA,CASSPYDRGVNQPQHF,TGTGCCAGCTCACCGTACGACAGAGGAGTCAATCAGCCCCAGCATTTT
TRBJ1-1,TRBV18,NA,13,NA,CASSPGRDTEAFF,TGTGCCAGCTCACCAGGGAGAGACACTGAAGCTTTCTTT
TRBJ1-1,TRBV10-1,NA,14,NA,CASSPRQGETEAFF,TGCGCCAGCAGTCCCCGTCAGGGTGAGACTGAAGCTTTCTTT
TRBJ2-5,TRBV7-9,NA,12,NA,CASSQARGVQYF,TGTGCCAGCAGCCAAGCCCGGGGTGTCCAGTACTTC
TRBJ1-2,TRBV5-4,NA,13,TRBD1,CASRDRGPYGYTF,TGTGCCAGCAGGGACAGGGGCCCCTATGGCTACACCTTC
TRBJ2-7,TRBV6-1,NA,13,NA,CASSEAEHYEQYF,TGTGCCAGCAGTGAAGCGGAGCACTACGAGCAGTACTTC
TRBJ1-5,TRBV7-8,NA,15,TRBD1,CASSIRTGGAQPQHF,TGTGCCAGCAGCATTCGGACAGGGGGAGCCCAGCCCCAGCATTTT
TRBJ2-1,TRBV30,NA,16,NA,CAWSLRASLSYNEQFF,TGTGCCTGGAGCCTACGGGCCAGTCTCTCCTACAATGAGCAGTTCTTC
TRBJ2-1,TRBV9,NA,15,TRBD2,CASSVVAGGPVEQFF,TGTGCCAGCAGCGTGGTGGCGGGAGGGCCGGTTGAGCAGTTCTTC
TRBJ2-2,TRBV7-2,NA,14,NA,CASSLTRAAGELFF,TGTGCCAGCAGCTTAACCAGGGCAGCCGGGGAGCTGTTTTTT
TRBJ2-7,TRBV18,few,15,NA,CASSPAQGVFYEQYF,TGTGCCAGCTCACCTGCACAGGGTGTCTTCTACGAGCAGTACTTC
TRBJ2-2,TRBV6-5,NA,15,NA,CASSSRVANTGELFF,TGTGCCAGCAGCTCTAGGGTCGCGAACACCGGGGAGCTGTTTTTT
TRBJ1-1,TRBV5-1,NA,11,NA,CASSLRGEAFF,TGCGCCAGCAGCTTGCGGGGTGAAGCTTTCTTT
TRBJ2-7,TRBV11-2,NA,17,TRBD2,CASSSRGRTSGGYEQYF,TGTGCCAGCAGCTCAAGGGGACGGACTAGCGGGGGGTACGAGCAGTACTTC
TRBJ2-1,TRBV18,NA,15,NA,CASSPGVSSYNEQFF,TGTGCCAGCTCACCAGGGGTGAGCTCCTACAATGAGCAGTTCTTC
TRBJ1-4,TRBV5-1,NA,19,NA,CASRKSTDYFFPTNEKLFF,TGCGCCAGCAGGAAGAGCACAGACTACTTTTTTCCAACTAATGAAAAACTGTTTTTT
TRBJ2-3,TRBV10-3,NA,15,TRBD2,CAISEFNRGEGTQYF,TGTGCCATCAGTGAATTCAATAGAGGGGAGGGAACGCAGTATTTT